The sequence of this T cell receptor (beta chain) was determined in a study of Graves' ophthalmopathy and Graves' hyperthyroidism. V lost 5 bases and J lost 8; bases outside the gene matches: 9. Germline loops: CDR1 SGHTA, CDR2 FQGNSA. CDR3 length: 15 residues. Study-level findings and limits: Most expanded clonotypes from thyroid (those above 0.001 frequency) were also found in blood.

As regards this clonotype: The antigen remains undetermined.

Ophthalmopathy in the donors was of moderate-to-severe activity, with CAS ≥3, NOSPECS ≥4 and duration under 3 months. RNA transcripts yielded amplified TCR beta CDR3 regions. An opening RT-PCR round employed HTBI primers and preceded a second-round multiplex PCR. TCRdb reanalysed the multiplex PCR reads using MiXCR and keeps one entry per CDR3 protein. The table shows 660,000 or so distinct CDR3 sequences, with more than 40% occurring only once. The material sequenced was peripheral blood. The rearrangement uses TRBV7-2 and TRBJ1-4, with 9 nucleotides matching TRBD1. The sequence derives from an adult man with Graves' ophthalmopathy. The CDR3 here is CASSPPTGGGEKLFF. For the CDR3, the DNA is TGTGCCAGCAGCCCCCCGACAGGGGGGGGAGAAAAACTGTTTTTT. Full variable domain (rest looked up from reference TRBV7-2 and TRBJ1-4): GAGVSQSPSNKVTEKGKDVELRCDPISGHTALYWYRQSLGQGLEFLIYFQGNSAPDKSGLPSDRFSAERTGGSVSTLTIQRTQQEDSAVYLCASSPPTGGGEKLFFGSGTQLSVL.